The 10 T cell receptor beta chains below come from one sample, sequenced in a study of shared clonotypes between healthy human individuals. TCRdb's copy holds only in-frame clones and misses some; the assay was immunoSEQ multiplex PCR. Among 300,000 to 400,000 clones, approximately 79% were seen once, and the ten largest hold around 10%. Sequencing was performed on memory CD4+ T cells sorted from blood. This sample's subset: CD45RA-negative fraction. The receptor set was obtained from a man aged 30 to 45 in good health.

This chain joins TRBV29-1 and TRBJ2-2; TRBD2 matches 12 bases. Per germline, CDR1 SQVTM and CDR2 ANQGSEA. V was clipped by 6 bases and J by 3 bases; unmatched bases: 8. The length of the CDR3 is 16 residues. The CDR3 DNA is TGCAGCGTCGGCTATCCTAGCGGGAGGGACACCGGGGAGCTGTTTTTT. This codes for CSVGYPSGRDTGELFF.

J is TRBJ2-2 and V is TRBV9, with 7 bases that match TRBD2. V lost 0 bases and J lost 1; bases outside the gene matches: 6. In germline, CDR1 is SGDLS, CDR2 YYNGEE. The CDR3 runs 17 residues. CDR3: CASSVAPGGENTGELFF. DNA of the CDR3: TGTGCCAGCAGCGTAGCCCCGGGGGGAGAGAACACCGGGGAGCTGTTTTTT.

The chain links TRBV5-5 to TRBJ2-7, with D hard to call. The germline CDR1 and CDR2 sequences are SGHKS and YYEKEE (reference sequence). Trimming cost V 4 bases and J 6 bases, with 14 bases left between them. This CDR3 is 13 amino acids long. The CDR3 spells CASSPTTWGEQYF. The CDR3 DNA sequence: TGTGCCAGCAGCCCGACGACTTGGGGCGAGCAGTACTTC. The variable domain in full, with the rest retrieved from reference TRBV5-5 and TRBJ2-7, is DAGVTQSPTHLIKTRGQQVTLRCSPISGHKSVSWYQQVLGQGPQFIFQYYEKEERGRGNFPDRFSARQFPNYSSELNVNALLLGDSALYLCASSPTTWGEQYFGPGTRLTVT.

This sequence joins TRBV28 and TRBJ2-3; no definite D call. In germline, CDR1 is MDHEN, CDR2 SYDVKM. V was pared by 2 bases and J by 2 bases, with 8 bases between. CDR3 length: 14 amino acids. The CDR3 protein is CASSLAVFTDTQYF. Here the CDR3 DNA reads TGTGCCAGCAGTTTAGCGGTATTCACAGATACGCAGTATTTT. The full variable domain, completed using reference TRBV28 and TRBJ2-3, is DVKVTQSSRYLVKRTGEKVFLECVQDMDHENMFWYRQDPGLGLRLIYFSYDVKMKEKGDIPEGYSVSREKKERFSLILESASTNQTSMYLCASSLAVFTDTQYFGPGTRLTVL.

This chain connects TRBV18 to TRBJ2-7, with TRBD1 matching 11 bases. The CDR3 extends over 13 amino acids. J gave up 5 bases and V 5 bases, and 2 bases lay outside the gene matches. Germline CDR1 KGHSH, CDR2 LQKENI. CDR3 residues: CASSGTGGNEQYF. The CDR3 bases are TGTGCCAGCTCAGGGACAGGGGGGAACGAGCAGTACTTC.

The rearrangement links TRBV7-9 to TRBJ2-5; D uncertain. V lost 5 bases and J lost 1, with 2 bases in between. The germline V gene has CDR1 SEHNR and CDR2 FQNEAQ (reference sequence). The CDR3 has 11 residues. This CDR3 is CASSPQETQYF. In DNA form, the CDR3 reads TGTGCCAGCAGCCCCCAAGAGACCCAGTACTTC.

Concerning this clone: The sample contains more than one DNA sequence encoding this CDR3. The chain carries TRBV7-9 and TRBJ2-2; D unclear. Trimming left V 1 base short and J 3 bases short, with 6 bases between. There are 14 residues in the CDR3. In germline, CDR1 is SEHNR, CDR2 FQNEAQ (reference sequence). CDR3 DNA sequence: TGTGCCAGCAGCTTAGAGGGTTACACCGGGGAGCTGTTTTTT. It translates to CASSLEGYTGELFF.

The V call is TRBV28, the J call TRBJ2-7, with D possibly TRBD2 on 6 matching bases. V was clipped by 6 bases and J by 2 bases, with 23 bases between them. Germline CDR1 reads MDHEN; CDR2 reads SYDVKM. This CDR3 spans 17 amino acids. CDR3 protein: CASSRALPGLEAYEQYF. For the CDR3, the DNA is TGTGCCAGCAGCCGGGCCCTTCCGGGACTGGAGGCCTACGAGCAGTACTTC.

The table lists this clone with a few counts. The rearrangement uses TRBV28 and TRBJ1-2; 7 nucleotides align to TRBD1. The ends lost 5 bases at V and 4 bases at J; junction bases unmatched: 13. This CDR3 region has 16 residues. Germline CDR1 reads MDHEN; CDR2 reads SYDVKM. The CDR3 bases are TGTGCCAGCAGTCGTACCCAGGGGGGCACGAGCTATGGCTACACCTTC. This sequence encodes CASSRTQGGTSYGYTF.

The V call is TRBV27, the J call TRBJ2-7; TRBD1 agrees at 8 bases. Germline-derived CDR1 and CDR2 are MNHEY and SMNVEV (reference sequence). The CDR3 has 14 residues. The V gene end was trimmed by 5 bases and the J gene end by 3 bases; junction bases not matched to a gene: 6. CDR3 sequence: CASSQTGADYEQYF. The CDR3 bases are TGTGCCAGCAGTCAGACAGGGGCGGACTACGAGCAGTACTTC.